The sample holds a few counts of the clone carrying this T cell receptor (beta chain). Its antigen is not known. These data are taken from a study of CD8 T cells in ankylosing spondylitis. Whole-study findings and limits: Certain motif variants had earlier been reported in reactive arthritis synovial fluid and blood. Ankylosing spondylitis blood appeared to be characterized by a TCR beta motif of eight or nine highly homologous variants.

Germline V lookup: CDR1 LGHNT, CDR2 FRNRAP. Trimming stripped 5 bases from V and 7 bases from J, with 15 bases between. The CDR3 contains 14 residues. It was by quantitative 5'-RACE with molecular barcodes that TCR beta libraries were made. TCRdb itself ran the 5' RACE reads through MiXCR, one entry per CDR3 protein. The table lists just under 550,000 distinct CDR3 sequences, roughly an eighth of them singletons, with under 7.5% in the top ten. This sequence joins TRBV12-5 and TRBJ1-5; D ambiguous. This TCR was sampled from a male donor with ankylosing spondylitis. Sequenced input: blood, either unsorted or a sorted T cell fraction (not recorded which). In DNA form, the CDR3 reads TGTGCTAGTGGTCCTAGCCGCCAAGGGCAGCCCCAGCATTTT. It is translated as CASGPSRQGQPQHF.